The entry below gives a single TCR beta chain sequence along with its context. Germline V gene lookup returns CDR1 LGHDT and CDR2 YNNKEL (reference sequence). The germline V and J ends were trimmed by 5 bases and 5 bases, with 13 bases remaining between them. The CDR3 runs 14 residues. This sample is drawn from a study of T cell repertoires in cytomegalovirus infection. Via MiXCR, TCRdb re-called the reads, giving one row per CDR3 protein. The sample holds roughly 100,000 distinct CDR3 sequences; 16% are singletons and the top ten take 6.5% to 9.5%. V is TRBV3-1 and J is TRBJ2-1, with a weak D call TRBD2 (7 bases). The TCR sequence derives from a human donor in good health (CMV status not recorded). Some clones in this sample may be carry-over from other donors' samples. Sequencing input: PBMCs. For the CDR3, the DNA is TGTGCCAGCAGCGAAAGGGGGGGCCACAATGAGCAGTTCTTC. Its protein is CASSERGGHNEQFF.